This T cell receptor (beta chain) was sequenced for a study of shared clonotypes between healthy human individuals. General study points: Shared across a few donors were about 4.8% of the naive CD4 clonotypes.

This CDR3 has 14 amino acids. V was shortened by 4 bases and J by 3 bases, with 11 bases between the two germline ends. Germline assignment: CDR1 SGHTS and CDR2 YDEGEE. Note on this clone: The target antigen is unknown.

Researchers ran the assay at a deep level. Authors' methods: Without quality scores, immunoSEQ junctional reads could not be filtered like full-length reads. TCRdb keeps only in-frame clones here, not all; method: immunoSEQ multiplex PCR. The DNA was the basis for D and trimming; V, J and clone size are from that table. This table has millions of clones, approximately 94% appearing once. Splitting of CD4+ cells produced CD45RA+ naive and CD45RA-negative memory subsets. V is TRBV5-8 and J is TRBJ1-5, with a tentative D call TRBD1 (5 bases). The sequenced sample was naive CD4+ T cells sorted from blood. The subset is: CD45RA+ positively selected. The clonotype originates from a man aged 18-30 years in good health. The CDR3 reads CASSLGPANQPQHF. DNA for the CDR3: TGTGCCAGCAGCCTGGGACCGGCCAATCAGCCCCAGCATTTT.